These 5 T cell receptor beta chains share one sample of origin, sequenced in a study of CD4+ T cells in melanoma (dated by TCRdb to between 2021 and 2024). Library generation was performed with the immunoSEQ multiplex PCR assay. Sourced from immuneACCESS, this table was stored by TCRdb with only in-frame sequences that have V and J called. A share of the clones is absent; for the studies checked, an unresolved V gene accounts for under half, and the remainder has no known explanation. The sample table shows 9,000 to 13,000 clones, and 55% to 65% are seen once. The ten largest account for less than 25% of the sample. The material sequenced was cells from a culture (not recorded whether cultured in vitro). These receptors were obtained from a human donor with melanoma.

The chain carries TRBV5-4 and TRBJ1-2; no clear D. There are 13 residues in the CDR3. The ends were cut back, 0 bases at V and 8 bases at J, with 11 bases in the middle. The germline gives CDR1 SGHNT, CDR2 YYREEE (reference sequence). CDR3 in DNA: TGTGCCAGCAGCTTGGCCGGCCTCGGGGGCTACACCTTC. The encoded protein is CASSLAGLGGYTF.

This clone was seen only a few times. The chain has TRBV5-1 and TRBJ1-2; a weak D match, TRBD1 (5 bases). The CDR3 sequence is 14 residues long. Germline V gives CDR1 SGHRS, CDR2 YFSETQ. Trimming pared 5 bases from V and 8 bases from J, leaving 19 bases between. This chain's CDR3 is CASRYGTDQRGYTF. Written as DNA, the CDR3 is TGCGCCAGCAGATACGGGACGGATCAGAGAGGCTACACCTTC.

The chain links TRBV7-3 to TRBJ1-1, with a possible D match to TRBD1 (6 bases). This CDR3 has 14 amino acids. V gave up 5 bases and J gave up 3 bases, with 13 bases separating them. CDR1 and CDR2 (germline): SGHTA, FQGTGA. The CDR3 nucleotides read TGTGCCAGCAGCACCATGGGGGGGCACACTGAAGCTTTCTTT. This sequence encodes CASSTMGGHTEAFF.

CDR3 loop: CASSYRQKTTNEKLFF. The CDR3, as DNA: TGTGCCAGTAGCTATAGACAGAAAACAACTAATGAAAAACTGTTTTTT. The V gene is TRBV19, the J gene TRBJ1-4, with D possibly matching TRBD1 (5 bases). CDR1 and CDR2 from the germline V gene are LNHDA and SQIVND (reference sequence). V lost 6 bases to trimming and J lost 0 bases, with 14 bases between them. The CDR3 is 16 amino acids.

The chain links TRBV6-5 to TRBJ1-1; D possibly corresponds to TRBD1 (6 bases). The V end lost 7 bases, the J end lost 1 base, and 16 bases lay between the germline ends. Germline CDR1 and CDR2: MNHEY and SVGAGI. This CDR3 spans 15 amino acids. The CDR3 bases are TGTGCCAGCACGGTACAAAGGGGACAGAACACTGAAGCTTTCTTT. It codes for CASTVQRGQNTEAFF.